At least ten counts were recorded for the clone carrying this TCR beta chain. These data belong to a study of T cells in Graves' hyperthyroidism and ophthalmopathy. Every diagnosis used clinical symptoms, serum thyroxine and TRAb, thyroid ultrasound and orbital computed tomography. Preceding any ophthalmopathy symptoms, the blood sample dates from first hyperthyroidism diagnosis. PBMCs were collected from a 10 ml volume of fresh peripheral blood. This CDR3 is built from 12 residues. Germline loops: CDR1 GTSNPN, CDR2 SVGIG (reference sequence). The V and J ends lost 2 bases and 9 bases respectively, with 13 bases between them. The TCR beta CDR3 regions underwent amplification using RNA transcripts as the source. The TCR CDR3 first-round RT-PCR relied on the HTBI primer set. In TCRdb, the multiplex PCR reads were re-called with MiXCR into one record per CDR3 protein. The top ten hold 4.5% to 6% of the sample, which has some 600,000 distinct CDR3 sequences, around 13% seen once.

This chain joins TRBV30 and TRBJ1-1; D may be TRBD1 (6 bases). This sequence was found in a woman aged 25 to 39 with Graves' hyperthyroidism that later progressed to Graves' ophthalmopathy. The material sequenced was blood. CDR3: CAWSQRGNKAFF. The CDR3 DNA reads TGTGCCTGGAGTCAAAGGGGGAACAAAGCTTTCTTT.